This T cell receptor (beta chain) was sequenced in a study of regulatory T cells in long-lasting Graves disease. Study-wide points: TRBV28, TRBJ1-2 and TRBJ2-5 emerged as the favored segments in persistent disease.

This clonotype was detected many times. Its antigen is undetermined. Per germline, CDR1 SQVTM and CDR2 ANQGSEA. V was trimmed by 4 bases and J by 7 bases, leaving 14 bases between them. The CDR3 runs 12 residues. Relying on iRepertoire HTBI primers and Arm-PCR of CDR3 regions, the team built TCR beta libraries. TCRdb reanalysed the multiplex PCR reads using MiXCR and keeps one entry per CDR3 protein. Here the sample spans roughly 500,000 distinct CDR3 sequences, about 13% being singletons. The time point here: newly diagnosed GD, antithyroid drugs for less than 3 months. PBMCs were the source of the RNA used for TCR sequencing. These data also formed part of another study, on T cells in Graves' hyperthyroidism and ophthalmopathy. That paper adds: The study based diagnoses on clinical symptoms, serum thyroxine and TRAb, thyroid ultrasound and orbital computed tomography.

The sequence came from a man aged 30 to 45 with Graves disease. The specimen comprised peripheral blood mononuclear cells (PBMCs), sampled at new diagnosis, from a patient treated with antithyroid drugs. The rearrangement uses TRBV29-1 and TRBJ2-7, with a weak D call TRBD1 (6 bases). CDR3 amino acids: CSVGGRNAEQYF. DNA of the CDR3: TGCAGCGTTGGGGGGCGAAACGCGGAGCAGTACTTC.